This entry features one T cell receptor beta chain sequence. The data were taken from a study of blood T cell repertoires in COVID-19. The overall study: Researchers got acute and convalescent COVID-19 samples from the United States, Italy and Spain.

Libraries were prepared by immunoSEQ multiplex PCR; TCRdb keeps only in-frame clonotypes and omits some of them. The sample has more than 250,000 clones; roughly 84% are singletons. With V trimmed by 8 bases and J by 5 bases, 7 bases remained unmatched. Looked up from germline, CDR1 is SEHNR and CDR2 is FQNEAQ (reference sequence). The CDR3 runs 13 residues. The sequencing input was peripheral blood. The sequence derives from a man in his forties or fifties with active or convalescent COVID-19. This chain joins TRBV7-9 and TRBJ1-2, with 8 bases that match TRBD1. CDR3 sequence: CASSGQGAYGYTF. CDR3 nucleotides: TGTGCCAGCTCCGGGCAGGGGGCTTATGGCTACACCTTC.